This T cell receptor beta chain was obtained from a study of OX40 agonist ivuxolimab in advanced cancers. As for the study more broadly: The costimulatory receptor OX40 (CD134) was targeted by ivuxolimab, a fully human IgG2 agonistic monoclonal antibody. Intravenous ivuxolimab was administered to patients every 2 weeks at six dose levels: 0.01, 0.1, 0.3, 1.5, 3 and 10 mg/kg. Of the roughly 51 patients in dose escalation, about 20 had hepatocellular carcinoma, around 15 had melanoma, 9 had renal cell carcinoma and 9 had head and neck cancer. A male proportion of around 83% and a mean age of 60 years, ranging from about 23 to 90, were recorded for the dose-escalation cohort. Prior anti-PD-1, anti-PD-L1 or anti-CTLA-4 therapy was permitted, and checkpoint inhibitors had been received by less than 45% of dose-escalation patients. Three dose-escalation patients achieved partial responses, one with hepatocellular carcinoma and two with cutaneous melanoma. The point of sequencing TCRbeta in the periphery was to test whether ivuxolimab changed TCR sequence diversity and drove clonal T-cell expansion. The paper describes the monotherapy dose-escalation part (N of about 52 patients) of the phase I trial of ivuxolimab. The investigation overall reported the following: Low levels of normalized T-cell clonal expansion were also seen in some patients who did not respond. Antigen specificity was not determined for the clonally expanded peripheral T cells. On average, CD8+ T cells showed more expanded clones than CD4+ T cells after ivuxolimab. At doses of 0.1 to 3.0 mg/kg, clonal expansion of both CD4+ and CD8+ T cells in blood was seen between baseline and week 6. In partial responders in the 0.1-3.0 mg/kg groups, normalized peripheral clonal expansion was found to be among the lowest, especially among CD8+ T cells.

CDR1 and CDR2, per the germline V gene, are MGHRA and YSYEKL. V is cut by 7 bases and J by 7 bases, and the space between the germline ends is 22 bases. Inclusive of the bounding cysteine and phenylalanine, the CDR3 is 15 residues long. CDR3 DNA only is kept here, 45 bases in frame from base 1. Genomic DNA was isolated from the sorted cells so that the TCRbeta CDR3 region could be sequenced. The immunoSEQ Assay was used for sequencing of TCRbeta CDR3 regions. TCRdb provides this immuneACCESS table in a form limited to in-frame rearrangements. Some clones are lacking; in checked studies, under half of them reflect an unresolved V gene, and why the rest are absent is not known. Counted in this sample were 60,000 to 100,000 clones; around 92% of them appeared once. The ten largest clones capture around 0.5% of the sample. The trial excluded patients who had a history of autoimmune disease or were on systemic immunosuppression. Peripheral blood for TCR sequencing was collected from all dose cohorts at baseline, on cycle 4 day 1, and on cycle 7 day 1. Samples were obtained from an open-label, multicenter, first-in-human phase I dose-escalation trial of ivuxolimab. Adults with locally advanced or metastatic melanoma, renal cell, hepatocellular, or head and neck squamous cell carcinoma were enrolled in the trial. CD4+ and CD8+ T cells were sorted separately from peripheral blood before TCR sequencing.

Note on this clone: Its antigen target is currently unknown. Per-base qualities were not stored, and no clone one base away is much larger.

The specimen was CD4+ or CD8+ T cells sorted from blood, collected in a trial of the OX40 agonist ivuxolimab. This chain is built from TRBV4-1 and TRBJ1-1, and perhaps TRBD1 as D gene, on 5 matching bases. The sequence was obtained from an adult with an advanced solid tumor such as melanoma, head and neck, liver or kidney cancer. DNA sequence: TGCGCCAGCACCTCACCTCGGGGCCCGGGGTTTGAAGCTTTCTTT. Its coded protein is CASTSPRGPGFEAFF.